The entry that follows covers one TCR beta chain sequence. Its antigen is as yet unknown. Relative to the germline gene, one junction end is altered; a read error may explain this. The entry originates in a study of T-cell memory formation after mild COVID-19. Study overall: The TCR clusters were mostly specific to one donor. Points from the study as a whole: Some SARS-CoV-2-responding clones were already detected in memory before infection. CD4+ contracting clones were found mainly in CM and EM, and CD8+ ones in EMRA. Whereas later expanders leaned CD4+, clones contracting day 15 to 85 showed a balanced CD4/CD8 makeup.

TCRdb reprocessed the 5' RACE reads via MiXCR and lists one record per CDR3 protein. The data contain 210,000 or so distinct CDR3 sequences, about a sixth of them singletons. The sample was PBMCs or a T cell subset sorted from them (not recorded which). This receptor was taken from an adult woman who had mild COVID-19 (a few samples of this study predate the infection). Cell type and time point are not known.

CDR3 amino acids: CARSLSLGYRRGEQFF. The CDR3 nucleotides are TGTGCCCGCAGCTTAAGTCTGGGCTATCGTAGGGGGGAGCAGTTCTTC. V gene TRBV7-2 combines with J gene TRBJ2-1, with D possibly TRBD1 on 6 matching bases. Germline V gene sequence: CDR1 SGHTA, CDR2 FQGNSA. The CDR3 consists of 16 residues.